These T cell receptor beta chains were read from a single sample in a study of blood T cell repertoires in COVID-19. Assay: immunoSEQ multiplex PCR; the TCRdb copy retains only in-frame clones and omits some. Seen here are some 80,000 clones, around 80% observed once, and the top ten hold around 22%. The sequenced sample consisted of peripheral blood. These TCRs come from a woman between 45 and 65 years old with acute or convalescent COVID-19. The CDR3 runs from the conserved cysteine through the conserved F or W. A D gene is named only where the DNA matches it firmly.

d_call v_call cdr3_length cdr3_aa
- TRBV4-3 15 CASSQRSGNTGELFF
- TRBV19 13 CASSLDRYQPQHF
TRBD2 TRBV28 19 CASSSPGSSGSLQSYEQYF
TRBD2 TRBV29-1 12 CSVVSGTDTQYF
- TRBV7-2 14 CASSSDRLGEKLFF
TRBD2 TRBV27 15 CASSFGVAGNNEQFF
- TRBV6-2/TRBV6-3 11 CASSTTGGQFF
TRBD1 TRBV5-6 15 CASSPRQGRNSPLHF
- TRBV2 13 CASNQRGTDTQYF
- TRBV28 14 CASRRVGGGYGYTF
TRBD2 TRBV7-9 15 CASSGTSGSFYEQYF
TRBD2 TRBV6-5 14 CASSYSQRGETQYF